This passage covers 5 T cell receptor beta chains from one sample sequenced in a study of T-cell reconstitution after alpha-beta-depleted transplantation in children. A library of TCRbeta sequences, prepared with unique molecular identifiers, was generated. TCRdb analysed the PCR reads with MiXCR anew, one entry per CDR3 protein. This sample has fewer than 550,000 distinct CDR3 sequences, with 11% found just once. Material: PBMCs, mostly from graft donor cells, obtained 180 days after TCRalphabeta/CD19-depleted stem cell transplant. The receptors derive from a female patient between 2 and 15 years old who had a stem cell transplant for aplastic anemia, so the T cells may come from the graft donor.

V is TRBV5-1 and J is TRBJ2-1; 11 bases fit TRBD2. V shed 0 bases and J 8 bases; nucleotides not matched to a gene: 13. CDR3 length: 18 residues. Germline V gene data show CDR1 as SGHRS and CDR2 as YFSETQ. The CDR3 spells CASSLEGTSGSIRDEQFF. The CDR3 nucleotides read TGCGCCAGCAGCTTGGAGGGAACTAGCGGGAGCATAAGAGATGAGCAGTTCTTC.

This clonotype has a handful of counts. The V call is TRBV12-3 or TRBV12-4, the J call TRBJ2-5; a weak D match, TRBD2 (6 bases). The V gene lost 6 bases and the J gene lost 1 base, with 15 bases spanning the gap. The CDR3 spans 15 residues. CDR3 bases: TGTGCCAGCAGACGCAGCGGGCCTCCCCAAGAGACCCAGTACTTC. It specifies CASRRSGPPQETQYF.

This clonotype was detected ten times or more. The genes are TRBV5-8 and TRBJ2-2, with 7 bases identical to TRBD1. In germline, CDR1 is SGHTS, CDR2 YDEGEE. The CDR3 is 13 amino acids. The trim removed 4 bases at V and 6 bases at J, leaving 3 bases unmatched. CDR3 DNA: TGTGCCAGCAGCCGTCAGGGGGCCGGGGAGCTGTTTTTT. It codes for CASSRQGAGELFF.

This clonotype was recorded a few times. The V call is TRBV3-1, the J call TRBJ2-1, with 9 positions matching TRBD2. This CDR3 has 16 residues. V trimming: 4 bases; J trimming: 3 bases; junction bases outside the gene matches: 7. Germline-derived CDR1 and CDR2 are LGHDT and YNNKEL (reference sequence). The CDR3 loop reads CASSPRSSGVYNEQFF. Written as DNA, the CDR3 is TGTGCCAGCAGCCCGCGTTCTAGCGGGGTCTACAATGAGCAGTTCTTC.

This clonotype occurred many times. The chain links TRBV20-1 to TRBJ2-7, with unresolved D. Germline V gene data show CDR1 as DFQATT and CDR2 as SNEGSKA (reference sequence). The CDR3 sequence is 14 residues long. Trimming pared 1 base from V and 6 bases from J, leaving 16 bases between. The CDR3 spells CSARGTSEMGEQYF. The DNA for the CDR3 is TGCAGTGCTAGAGGGACCTCGGAGATGGGCGAGCAGTACTTC.